These 18 T cell receptor beta chains share one sample of origin, sequenced in a study of blood T cell repertoires in COVID-19. Clones were read by immunoSEQ multiplex PCR, and TCRdb kept only the in-frame ones, dropping some. The data show around 200,000 clones, about four fifths seen once. The sequencing input was peripheral blood. These receptors all come from a man between 40 and 49 years old with active or convalescent COVID-19.

The chain combines TRBV10-1 with TRBJ2-7, with D perhaps TRBD1 (5 bases). V was cut by 10 bases and J by 2 bases, with 12 bases left in between. The CDR3 has 12 residues. The germline CDR1 and CDR2 sequences are WNHNN and SYGVQD (reference sequence). The CDR3 spells CATQGNPYEQYF. The CDR3 DNA reads as TGCGCCACGCAGGGAAATCCCTACGAGCAGTACTTC.

A single count supports this clone. The rearrangement links TRBV7-2 to TRBJ2-3; TRBD2 aligns across 9 bases. CDR1 SGHTA and CDR2 FQGNSA come from the germline V gene. The CDR3 totals 16 residues. With V trimmed by 3 bases and J by 2 bases, 6 bases remained unmatched. The CDR3 DNA reads TGTGCCAGCAGCTTGCTAGCGGGGAGCCACACAGATACGCAGTATTTT. Its translation is CASSLLAGSHTDTQYF.

This rearrangement joins TRBV14 to TRBJ1-3, with D tentatively TRBD1 (5 bases). This CDR3 has 15 residues. Germline CDR1 and CDR2: SGHDN and FVKESK. The ends were cut back, 4 bases at V and 1 base at J, with 11 bases in the middle. The CDR3 DNA follows: TGTGCCAGCAGCCGTCTAGGGGTTTCTGGAAACACCATATATTTT. It encodes CASSRLGVSGNTIYF.

This clone was seen a handful of times. The rearrangement links TRBV7-9 to TRBJ2-2; 8 positions match TRBD1. The CDR3 loop spans 15 amino acids. Germline assignment: CDR1 SEHNR and CDR2 FQNEAQ (reference sequence). V was pared by 6 bases and J by 1 base, with 4 bases of the junction left unmatched. The CDR3 sequence is CASSWDRRNTGELFF. The CDR3 DNA sequence: TGTGCCAGCAGTTGGGACAGGCGGAACACCGGGGAGCTGTTTTTT. The full variable domain, with the rest looked up from reference TRBV7-9 and TRBJ2-2, is DTGVSQNPRHKITKRGQNVTFRCDPISEHNRLYWYRQTLGQGPEFLTYFQNEAQLEKSRLLSDRFSAERPKGSFSTLEIQRTEQGDSAMYLCASSWDRRNTGELFFGEGSRLTVL.

J is TRBJ2-3 and V is TRBV5-4; 9 bases line up with TRBD1. Germline V gene data show CDR1 as SGHNT and CDR2 as YYREEE (reference sequence). V lost 4 bases to trimming and J lost 3 bases; unmatched junction nucleotides: 6. This CDR3 has 15 residues. DNA for the CDR3: TGTGCCAGCAGCCACACAGGGGGCGCGACAGATACGCAGTATTTT. This codes for CASSHTGGATDTQYF. Based on the CDR3 plus reference TRBV5-4 and TRBJ2-3, the full variable domain is ETGVTQSPTHLIKTRGQQVTLRCSSQSGHNTVSWYQQALGQGPQFIFQYYREEENGRGNFPPRFSGLQFPNYSSELNVNALELDDSALYLCASSHTGGATDTQYFGPGTRLTVL.

The genes are TRBV5-1 and TRBJ1-1; D perhaps matches TRBD1 (6 bases). With 4 bases removed from V and 1 base from J, the gap between germline ends came to 20 bases. The CDR3 has 17 amino acids. Germline assignment: CDR1 SGHRS and CDR2 YFSETQ. CDR3 residues: CASSRQGFGAGNTEAFF. For the CDR3, the DNA is TGCGCCAGCAGCCGGCAGGGGTTTGGTGCCGGGAACACTGAAGCTTTCTTT.

The chain uses TRBV6-5 and TRBJ1-1; D gene ambiguous. The CDR3 runs 13 residues. V was pared by 0 bases and J by 8 bases, with 10 bases between. Germline V gene data show CDR1 as MNHEY and CDR2 as SVGAGI. The CDR3: CASSYSGGREAFF. For the CDR3, the DNA is TGTGCCAGCAGTTACTCAGGCGGCAGAGAAGCTTTCTTT.

The chain recombines TRBV19 with TRBJ2-7; TRBD1 matches 8 bases. The length of the CDR3 is 15 residues. Germline CDR1 reads LNHDA; CDR2 reads SQIVND (reference sequence). J lost 0 bases, V lost 5 bases, and 6 bases had no gene match. The DNA of the CDR3 is TGTGCCAGTAGTGGCCCCGGACAGGGCTCCTACGAGCAGTACTTC. Protein sequence: CASSGPGQGSYEQYF. The entire variable domain, with the rest obtained from reference TRBV19 and TRBJ2-7, is as follows: DGGITQSPKYLFRKEGQNVTLSCEQNLNHDAMYWYRQDPGQGLRLIYYSQIVNDFQKGDIAEGYSVSREKKESFPLTVTSAQKNPTAFYLCASSGPGQGSYEQYFGPGTRLTVT.

This chain connects TRBV5-5 to TRBJ2-1; 11 nucleotides line up with TRBD2. Germline CDR1 SGHKS, CDR2 YYEKEE (reference sequence). The CDR3 consists of 14 residues. Trimming at V came to 2 bases and at J to 11 bases, leaving 6 bases not matched to a gene. The CDR3, as DNA: TGTGCCAGCAGCTTAGGTAGCGGGGGGGCCAAGCAGTTCTTC. Protein: CASSLGSGGAKQFF.

The chain joins TRBV6-5 to TRBJ1-4; 7 positions match TRBD1. Per germline, CDR1 MNHEY and CDR2 SVGAGI. This CDR3 has 13 residues. V was pared by 5 bases and J by 8 bases, with 5 bases of the junction left unmatched. DNA of the CDR3: TGTGCCAGCAGTCGAGACAGGGAAGAAAAACTGTTTTTT. It encodes CASSRDREEKLFF.

This sequence joins TRBV7-8 and TRBJ1-5; D gene uncertain. CDR3 length: 17 residues. V was clipped by 4 bases and J by 7 bases, with 23 bases between them. The germline CDR1 and CDR2 sequences are SGHVS and FQNEAQ. The DNA of the CDR3 is TGTGCCAGCAGCTCCCCTAGCGCCACATCCTACGGACAGCCCCAGCATTTT. This sequence encodes CASSSPSATSYGQPQHF. Complete variable domain (other parts from reference TRBV7-8 and TRBJ1-5): GAGVSQSPRYKVAKRGQDVALRCDPISGHVSLFWYQQALGQGPEFLTYFQNEAQLDKSGLPSDRFFAERPEGSVSTLKIQRTQQEDSAVYLCASSSPSATSYGQPQHFGDGTRLSIL.

The genes are TRBV15 and TRBJ1-4; TRBD1 agrees at 8 bases. The trim removed 3 bases at V and 6 bases at J, leaving 6 bases unmatched. CDR3 length: 15 amino acids. In germline, CDR1 is LNHNV, CDR2 YYDKDF (reference sequence). CDR3 coding DNA: TGTGCCACCAGCAGGACGACAGGGGCGGATGAAAAACTGTTTTTT. Its protein product is CATSRTTGADEKLFF.

V is TRBV5-1 and J is TRBJ2-7, with TRBD1 matching over 7 bases. The length of the CDR3 is 16 residues. From germline, CDR1 is SGHRS and CDR2 YFSETQ. V trimming: 3 bases; J trimming: 5 bases; junction bases outside the gene matches: 14. CDR3 in DNA: TGCGCCAGCAGCTCGACCCCCGGGACAGTCTTACACGAGCAGTACTTC. It translates to CASSSTPGTVLHEQYF.

This clone has a single count. The chain employs TRBV4-1 and TRBJ1-2; no reliable D call. CDR1 MGHRA and CDR2 YSYEKL come from the germline V gene. The V end lost 0 bases, the J end lost 0 bases, and 17 bases lay between the germline ends. This CDR3 has 18 amino acids. This CDR3 is CASSQDPWAIRANYGYTF. Written as DNA, the CDR3 is TGCGCCAGCAGCCAAGATCCTTGGGCCATCCGAGCTAACTATGGCTACACCTTC.

V is TRBV3-1 (or the pseudogene TRBV3-2) and J is TRBJ1-1; possible D gene TRBD1, 5 bases. Germline CDR1 and CDR2: LGHDT and YNNKEL (reference sequence). The V and J ends lost 0 bases and 3 bases respectively, with 20 bases between them. The CDR3 extends over 18 amino acids. The CDR3 coding sequence is TGTGCCAGCAGCCAAGATGGAGGGGCAGGGCGGGGGGACACTGAAGCTTTCTTT. It specifies CASSQDGGAGRGDTEAFF.

V and J are TRBV19 and TRBJ1-4; D is undetermined. The length of the CDR3 is 12 residues. V lost 7 bases, J lost 7 bases, and 10 bases lay in between. Germline CDR1 reads LNHDA; CDR2 reads SQIVND (reference sequence). Written as DNA, the CDR3 is TGTGCCAGTAAGCGGGTCGGTGAAAAACTGTTTTTT. Amino acid sequence: CASKRVGEKLFF.

This rearrangement joins TRBV6-5 to TRBJ1-5; D remains ambiguous. CDR3 length equals 13 residues. Per the germline V gene, CDR1 is MNHEY and CDR2 is SVGAGI. V was clipped by 4 bases and J by 4 bases, with 8 bases between them. The CDR3 coding sequence is TGTGCCAGCAGTTGGGGAGGTAATCAGCCCCAGCATTTT. Its protein is CASSWGGNQPQHF.

This chain joins TRBV13 and TRBJ1-1, with a possible D match to TRBD1 (5 bases). Germline-derived CDR1 and CDR2 are PRHDT and FYEKMQ (reference sequence). Trimming cost V 4 bases and J 3 bases, with 9 bases left between them. This CDR3 comprises 13 residues. DNA of the CDR3: TGTGCCAGCAGCTCCCGGGGGTACACTGAAGCTTTCTTT. This translates into CASSSRGYTEAFF. The full variable domain, with the rest looked up from reference TRBV13 and TRBJ1-1, is AAGVIQSPRHLIKEKRETATLKCYPIPRHDTVYWYQQGPGQDPQFLISFYEKMQSDKGSIPDRFSAQQFSDYHSELNMSSLELGDSALYFCASSSRGYTEAFFGQGTRLTVV.